This T cell receptor beta chain came from a study of blood T cells in healthy people across ages. About this clonotype itself: What it recognizes is unknown.

The second PCR ran roughly 7 to 11 cycles with a sample-barcoded 5' primer and J-beta primers. TCRdb re-derived calls from the 5' RACE reads in MiXCR, one entry per CDR3 protein. The sample holds about 500,000 distinct CDR3 sequences, around 24% seen once. Study-wide findings and caveats: Both naive CD4+ cell counts and diversity were greater in long-lived donors than in aged donors. Considered underestimates were the diversity estimates obtained from one million T cells.

The sample was also linked to a second study, of T cells of mothers and their children. This second report adds: No T cell clones of persistent microchimeric origin were detected.

The source material was blood. This TCR came from a boy younger than 18 in good health.

The CDR3 DNA follows: TGCAGTGTCTCAGGGACGGCCGGGACCCATGAGCAGTTCTTC. As protein: CSVSGTAGTHEQFF. This chain joins TRBV20-1 and TRBJ2-5; D may match TRBD1 or TRBD2 (5 bases each). The DNA end lines up better with TRBJ2-1; the J call may be wrong. From germline, CDR1 is DFQATT and CDR2 SNEGSKA (reference sequence). This CDR3 contains 14 residues.